Below, 25 T cell receptor beta chains from the same sample are listed, as sequenced in a study of Graves' ophthalmopathy and Graves' hyperthyroidism. CDR3 regions of TCR beta were amplified from RNA transcripts. In the first round, RT-PCR was carried out with HTBI primers, and a multiplex PCR formed the second round. TCRdb used MiXCR to reprocess the multiplex PCR reads, holding one entry per CDR3 protein. The sample carries more than 550,000 distinct CDR3 sequences, 35% to 50% recorded once. Material for sequencing was peripheral blood. The origin of the receptors is an adult man with Graves' ophthalmopathy.

The CDR3 spells CSFGQGSGELFF. For the CDR3, the DNA is TGCAGCTTTGGACAGGGCTCCGGGGAGCTGTTTTTT. This rearrangement joins TRBV29-1 to TRBJ2-2; 8 nucleotides agree with TRBD1. V lost 8 bases, J lost 6 bases, and 5 bases stayed unmatched. CDR1 SQVTM and CDR2 ANQGSEA come from the germline V gene. The CDR3 is 12 amino acids.

This clonotype occurred many times. V gene TRBV3-1 combines with J gene TRBJ1-2; possibly TRBD1 for D (5 bases). There are 15 residues in the CDR3. Trimming took off 0 bases at V and 6 bases at J, with 14 bases between the two ends. Germline CDR1 and CDR2: LGHDT and YNNKEL (reference sequence). DNA for the CDR3: TGTGCCAGCAGCCAAGATATGTCCAGGGTGAATGGCTACACCTTC. Its protein product is CASSQDMSRVNGYTF.

This clonotype came up many times. This may come from a read error, since a much larger clone is one base off. The chain's CDR3 is CASSHDSNQPQHF. Here the CDR3 DNA reads TGTGCCAGCAGCCACGATAGCAATCAGCCCCAGCATTTT. The rearrangement joins TRBV6-6 to TRBJ1-5; the D is unclear. Trimming shortened V by 6 bases and J by 0 bases, and 6 bases separated the two germline ends. Germline loops: CDR1 MNHNY, CDR2 SVGAGI (reference sequence). There are 13 residues in the CDR3.

Concerning this clonotype itself: This may be a read error, as it is one base from a much larger clone. The CDR3 DNA sequence: TGTGCCAGCAGCAAACGGGTCCCTGGAAACACCATATATTTT. Its translation is CASSKRVPGNTIYF. This rearrangement joins TRBV14 to TRBJ1-3, with D unresolved. This CDR3 is built from 14 residues. The ends were cut back, 5 bases at V and 2 bases at J, with 10 bases in the middle. Germline V gene sequence: CDR1 SGHDN, CDR2 FVKESK.

The V gene is TRBV30, the J gene TRBJ1-4; D gene unclear. The CDR3 has 12 residues. CDR1 and CDR2 from the germline V gene are GTSNPN and SVGIG (reference sequence). Deletions cut 4 bases from V and 8 bases from J, with 11 bases between. CDR3 sequence (DNA): TGTGCCTGGAAGGCAGATTCAGAAAAACTGTTTTTT. It translates to CAWKADSEKLFF.

This clonotype was observed a handful of times. The V and J genes are TRBV2 and TRBJ2-7; D is unresolved. The CDR3 is made up of 15 amino acids. Germline CDR1 and CDR2: SNHLY and FYNNEI. V dropped 6 bases and J dropped 6 bases, with 21 bases sitting between them. CDR3 sequence (DNA): TGTGCCAGCAGCGTTTCCGGCATTACGGCGAGCGAGCAGTACTTC. As protein: CASSVSGITASEQYF.

The chain uses TRBV5-4 and TRBJ2-7, with D unclear. The germline V gene has CDR1 SGHNT and CDR2 YYREEE (reference sequence). This CDR3 spans 12 amino acids. V was clipped by 4 bases and J by 5 bases, with 10 bases between them. The CDR3 loop reads CASSHDIDEQYF. The DNA of the CDR3 is TGTGCCAGCAGCCACGACATCGACGAGCAGTACTTC.

The chain joins TRBV6-2 or TRBV6-3 to TRBJ1-1, with D possibly TRBD1 on 5 matching bases. This CDR3 comprises 16 residues. V lost 8 bases to trimming and J lost 1 base, with 20 bases between them. CDR1 and CDR2 from the germline V gene are MNHEY and SVGEGT. This CDR3 is CASSPGQAGTNTEAFF. In DNA, the CDR3 is TGTGCCAGCTCTCCAGGGCAGGCTGGGACGAACACTGAAGCTTTCTTT.

The sample holds a few counts of this clonotype. The genes are TRBV5-1 and TRBJ1-3; TRBD1 aligns across 8 bases. After removal of 4 bases from V and 4 bases from J, the junction contained 16 bases not matched to a gene. The CDR3 contains 18 residues. Germline V gene sequence: CDR1 SGHRS, CDR2 YFSETQ. This chain's CDR3 is CASSTGGSGGLAGNTIYF. CDR3 DNA: TGCGCCAGCAGCACTGGTGGTTCAGGGGGCTTAGCCGGAAACACCATATATTTT.

Notes on this clonotype: This clone may be a read error of a much larger clone one base away. The final CDR3 position lacks the conserved phenylalanine or tryptophan, pointing to a likely read error. The rearrangement uses TRBV20-1 and TRBJ2-7, with D possibly matching TRBD1 (5 bases). This CDR3 is 13 amino acids long. V was trimmed by 6 bases and J by 4 bases, leaving 16 bases between them. The germline V gene encodes CDR1 DFQATT and CDR2 SNEGSKA (reference sequence). The CDR3 DNA sequence: TGCAGTGCCACGCCCGGGCAGGGATACGAGCAGTACTGC. Protein: CSATPGQGYEQYC.

On this clonotype itself: The CDR3 ends on some other residue instead of the conserved phenylalanine or tryptophan, so this is likely a read error. V is TRBV7-9 and J is TRBJ2-5; 8 bases are a match to TRBD2. J was trimmed by 4 bases and V by 2 bases; bases with no gene match: 9. The CDR3 is made up of 16 amino acids. The germline V gene encodes CDR1 SEHNR and CDR2 FQNEAQ (reference sequence). The CDR3 nucleotides read TGTGCCAGCAGCTTAAGGCTAGCGGGCAGTCGAGAGACCCAGTACTCC. Protein sequence: CASSLRLAGSRETQYS.

CDR3 nucleotides: TGTGCCAGTAGTCACGCCGGGGAAACTAATGAAAAACTGTTTTTT. Its translation: CASSHAGETNEKLFF. This chain links TRBV19 with TRBJ1-4; D not resolved. This CDR3 is built from 15 residues. Trimming stripped 5 bases from V and 1 base from J, with 11 bases between. In germline, CDR1 is LNHDA, CDR2 SQIVND (reference sequence). The whole variable domain, remainder taken from reference TRBV19 and TRBJ1-4, is DGGITQSPKYLFRKEGQNVTLSCEQNLNHDAMYWYRQDPGQGLRLIYYSQIVNDFQKGDIAEGYSVSREKKESFPLTVTSAQKNPTAFYLCASSHAGETNEKLFFGSGTQLSVL.

This clonotype was picked up one time. This rearrangement joins TRBV11-1 to TRBJ2-7, with 8 bases aligning to TRBD2. The trim removed 5 bases at V and 0 bases at J, leaving 6 bases unmatched. This CDR3 comprises 15 residues. Germline assignment: CDR1 SGHAT and CDR2 FQDESV (reference sequence). Here the CDR3 DNA reads TGTGCCAGCAGCCTACCCGGGGGGGACTCCTACGAGCAGTACTTC. It codes for CASSLPGGDSYEQYF.

Ten or more counts support this clonotype. The V and J genes are TRBV20-1 and TRBJ1-2; 7 bases align to TRBD1. V was pared by 0 bases and J by 11 bases, with 6 bases of the junction left unmatched. The CDR3 length is 12 residues. The germline V gene encodes CDR1 DFQATT and CDR2 SNEGSKA (reference sequence). CDR3 residues: CSARDRDRFYTF. CDR3 sequence (DNA): TGCAGTGCTAGAGACCGGGACAGATTTTACACCTTC.

The chain combines TRBV5-1 with TRBJ1-2, with 8 bases identical to TRBD1. V lost 4 bases to trimming and J lost 4 bases; unmatched junction nucleotides: 9. The CDR3 is 15 residues long. Germline V gives CDR1 SGHRS, CDR2 YFSETQ. The CDR3 coding sequence is TGCGCCAGCAGCCTACAGGGGGACGCCCTCTATGGCTACACCTTC. Protein product: CASSLQGDALYGYTF.

This clonotype was detected many times. V and J are TRBV15 and TRBJ2-5; D unresolved. V was clipped by 2 bases and J by 0 bases, with 13 bases between them. CDR1 LNHNV and CDR2 YYDKDF come from the germline V gene (reference sequence). The CDR3 consists of 16 residues. The CDR3: CATSRPRGGYQETQYF. The CDR3 nucleotides are TGTGCCACCAGCAGACCTCGCGGTGGGTACCAAGAGACCCAGTACTTC.

The chain couples TRBV25-1 to TRBJ1-6; D gene ambiguous. There are 13 residues in the CDR3. V was clipped by 10 bases and J by 8 bases, with 15 bases between them. Germline-derived CDR1 and CDR2 are MGHDK and SYGVNS. DNA for the CDR3: TGTGCCAACAGAGTTCGGGGTTATTCACCCCTCCACTTT. It translates to CANRVRGYSPLHF.

As to this clonotype: A read error is possible here, since a much larger clone lies one base away. This chain connects TRBV4-1 to TRBJ2-5; D unresolved. Per germline, CDR1 MGHRA and CDR2 YSYEKL. The CDR3 is 17 amino acids. CDR3 loop: CASSQDHETGVAETQYF. CDR3 nucleotides: TGTGCCAGCAGCCAAGATCACGAGACGGGTGTTGCGGAGACCCAGTACTTC.

The V gene is TRBV29-1, the J gene TRBJ1-5; TRBD1 matches at 9 bases. This CDR3 contains 13 residues. The J segment lost 6 bases and the V segment lost 6 bases, leaving 6 bases of the junction unmatched. CDR1 and CDR2 from the germline V gene are SQVTM and ANQGSEA. Written as DNA, the CDR3 is TGCAGCGTCCAACAGGGGGCATCTCAGCCCCAGCATTTT. It translates to CSVQQGASQPQHF.

The CDR3 region has the DNA TGTGCCAGTAGTCAGAGGACAGGGGTCGACGAGCAGTACTTC. Translation: CASSQRTGVDEQYF. The chain recombines TRBV19 with TRBJ2-7; 9 bases fit TRBD1. Germline V gene sequence: CDR1 LNHDA, CDR2 SQIVND (reference sequence). Trimming took 5 bases from V and 5 from J; bases not matched to a gene: 7. The CDR3 totals 14 residues. Supplemented by reference TRBV19 and TRBJ2-7, the full variable domain reads DGGITQSPKYLFRKEGQNVTLSCEQNLNHDAMYWYRQDPGQGLRLIYYSQIVNDFQKGDIAEGYSVSREKKESFPLTVTSAQKNPTAFYLCASSQRTGVDEQYFGPGTRLTVT.

This clonotype was seen many times. The chain combines TRBV5-1 with TRBJ1-1; 7 bases map to TRBD1. This CDR3 is built from 14 residues. V gave up 3 bases and J gave up 6 bases; unmatched junction bases: 8. Per the germline V gene, CDR1 is SGHRS and CDR2 is YFSETQ. CDR3 loop: CASSWRGPGAEAFF. The CDR3 DNA follows: TGCGCCAGCAGCTGGAGGGGGCCGGGTGCTGAAGCTTTCTTT.

This clonotype was detected only once. This chain connects TRBV9 to TRBJ1-6, with D unclear. Per germline, CDR1 SGDLS and CDR2 YYNGEE. The V and J ends lost 4 bases and 9 bases respectively, with 26 bases between them. The CDR3 covers 18 residues. CDR3 in DNA: TGTGCCAGCAGCAGAAATGAAGCGGGAGGGCCGTTGAGTTCACCCCTCCACTTT. Amino acid sequence: CASSRNEAGGPLSSPLHF.

About this clonotype itself: Just one base apart from a much larger clone, this may be a read error. The chain employs TRBV7-9 and TRBJ2-7, with D possibly TRBD2 on 5 matching bases. The CDR3 is made up of 13 amino acids. Germline lookup yields CDR1 SEHNR and CDR2 FQNEAQ (reference sequence). DNA for the CDR3: TGTGCCAGCAGCTTAGGGGGAGTCGGCGAGCAGCACTTC. Residues: CASSLGGVGEQHF.

About this clonotype itself: The junction departs from the called germline gene at one end, perhaps through a read error. J is TRBJ2-2 and V is TRBV10-3; 8 bases agree with TRBD2. Looked up from germline, CDR1 is ENHRY and CDR2 is SYGVKD. This CDR3 has 17 amino acids. CDR3 protein: CASSYERAGANTGELFF. The CDR3 DNA reads as TGTGCCAGCAGTTACGAGAGAGCGGGAGCGAACACCGGGGAGCTGTTTTTT.

This clonotype was seen more than once but under ten times. The genes are TRBV5-1 and TRBJ2-7; D may be TRBD2 (6 bases). Trimming shortened V by 1 base and J by 3 bases, and 11 bases separated the two germline ends. Germline V gives CDR1 SGHRS, CDR2 YFSETQ. The CDR3 has 14 residues. The CDR3 DNA sequence: TGCGCCAGCAGCTTGAGAGGGCGGGGCTACGAGCAGTACTTC. This gives the protein CASSLRGRGYEQYF.